Listed below are T cell receptor beta chains from one sample, sequenced in a study of control samples from healthy donors and cancer patients. The repertoire was sequenced with immunoSEQ multiplex PCR; TCRdb's copy has only in-frame clones and lacks some. The sample gives approximately 72,000 clones, over 75% of which show up once; roughly 6.7% is in the top ten. The sequenced sample was blood. The receptors shown here come from a man aged 45-65 years in good health. CDR3s include the opening cysteine and the closing phenylalanine or tryptophan. A D gene is named only where the DNA matches it firmly. Clone size, where shown, is once, few, many, or a class for clones that have expanded.

v_gene: TRBV2
abundance: .
d_gene: TRBD1
j_gene: TRBJ2-6
CDR3aa: CASSRGHGANVLTF
CDR3nt: TGTGCCAGCAGCAGGGGGCACGGGGCCAACGTCCTGACTTTC

v_gene: TRBV6-5
abundance: .
d_gene: .
j_gene: TRBJ1-1
CDR3aa: CASSYSDRDWDTEAFF
CDR3nt: TGTGCCAGCAGTTACTCGGACCGTGATTGGGACACTGAAGCTTTCTTT

v_gene: TRBV5-1
abundance: once
d_gene: .
j_gene: TRBJ2-1
CDR3aa: CASSLGLFGVYNEQFF
CDR3nt: TGCGCCAGCAGCTTGGGTCTATTTGGGGTATACAATGAGCAGTTCTTC

v_gene: TRBV7-2
abundance: .
d_gene: .
j_gene: TRBJ1-5
CDR3aa: CASSLAAANQPQHF
CDR3nt: TGTGCCAGCAGCTTAGCGGCTGCTAATCAGCCCCAGCATTTT

v_gene: TRBV5-8
abundance: .
d_gene: .
j_gene: TRBJ2-3
CDR3aa: CASSLGQPVTDTQYF
CDR3nt: TGTGCCAGCAGCTTGGGACAGCCCGTCACGGATACGCAGTATTTT

v_gene: TRBV5-6
abundance: .
d_gene: .
j_gene: TRBJ2-3
CDR3aa: CASSLGRRTDTQYF
CDR3nt: TGTGCCAGCAGCTTAGGGAGGCGCACAGATACGCAGTATTTT

v_gene: TRBV7-3
abundance: .
d_gene: .
j_gene: TRBJ1-6
CDR3aa: CASSPDGNNSPLHF
CDR3nt: TGTGCCAGCAGCCCCGACGGGAATAATTCACCCCTCCACTTT

v_gene: TRBV18
abundance: .
d_gene: .
j_gene: TRBJ2-3
CDR3aa: CASSPSGLETDTQYF
CDR3nt: TGTGCCAGCTCACCGTCAGGGCTAGAAACAGATACGCAGTATTTT

v_gene: TRBV6-5
abundance: .
d_gene: .
j_gene: TRBJ1-3
CDR3aa: CASSSFWTGNTIYF
CDR3nt: TGTGCCAGCAGTTCCTTTTGGACTGGTAACACCATATATTTT

v_gene: TRBV5-1
abundance: .
d_gene: .
j_gene: TRBJ1-2
CDR3aa: CASSVDRPYYGYTF
CDR3nt: TGCGCCAGCAGCGTCGACAGGCCCTACTATGGCTACACCTTC

v_gene: TRBV4-1
abundance: .
d_gene: .
j_gene: TRBJ1-3
CDR3aa: CASSQEGYSGNTIYF
CDR3nt: TGCGCCAGCAGCCAAGAAGGGTACTCTGGAAACACCATATATTTT